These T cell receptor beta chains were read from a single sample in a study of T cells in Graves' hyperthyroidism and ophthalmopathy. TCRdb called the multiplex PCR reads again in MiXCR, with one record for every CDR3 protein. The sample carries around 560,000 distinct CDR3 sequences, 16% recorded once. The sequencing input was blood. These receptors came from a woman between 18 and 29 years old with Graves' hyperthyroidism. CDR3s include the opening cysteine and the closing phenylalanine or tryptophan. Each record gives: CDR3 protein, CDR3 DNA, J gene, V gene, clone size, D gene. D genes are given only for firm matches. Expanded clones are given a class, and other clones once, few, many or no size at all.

cdr3_aa: CASRTSGGPYEQYF; cdr3_nt: TGTGCCAGCAGGACCTCTGGGGGGCCCTACGAGCAGTACTTC; j_call: TRBJ2-7; v_call: TRBV27; clone_size: few; d_call: .
cdr3_aa: CASSHRGNEQFF; cdr3_nt: TGTGCCAGCAGCCACCGGGGGAATGAGCAGTTCTTC; j_call: TRBJ2-1; v_call: TRBV12-3/TRBV12-4; clone_size: many; d_call: .
cdr3_aa: CSARDQFRDNSYEQYF; cdr3_nt: TGCAGTGCTAGAGATCAGTTTCGGGACAACTCCTACGAGCAGTACTTC; j_call: TRBJ2-7; v_call: TRBV20-1; clone_size: many; d_call: .
cdr3_aa: CASSSQGPGADTQYF; cdr3_nt: TGTGCCAGCAGCTCACAGGGGCCCGGAGCAGATACGCAGTATTTT; j_call: TRBJ2-3; v_call: TRBV11-2; clone_size: .; d_call: TRBD1
cdr3_aa: CASSEAGQTFGNTIYF; cdr3_nt: TGTGCCAGCAGTGAAGCTGGGCAGACCTTTGGAAACACCATATATTTT; j_call: TRBJ1-3; v_call: TRBV2; clone_size: .; d_call: .
cdr3_aa: CASSDRPGAPNTEAFF; cdr3_nt: TGTGCCAGCAGTGACCGGCCAGGGGCACCTAACACTGAAGCTTTCTTT; j_call: TRBJ1-1; v_call: TRBV6-4; clone_size: few; d_call: .
cdr3_aa: CASNGYGGGSYGYTF; cdr3_nt: TGTGCCAGTAACGGGTACGGCGGAGGGAGCTATGGCTACACCTTC; j_call: TRBJ1-2; v_call: TRBV19; clone_size: .; d_call: .
cdr3_aa: CSARDLREVVAGELFF; cdr3_nt: TGCAGTGCTAGAGATCTACGGGAGGTTGTTGCCGGGGAGCTGTTTTTT; j_call: TRBJ2-2; v_call: TRBV20-1; clone_size: .; d_call: TRBD2
cdr3_aa: CASSQESEQYF; cdr3_nt: TGTGCCAGCAGCCAAGAATCCGAGCAGTACTTC; j_call: TRBJ2-7; v_call: TRBV3-1; clone_size: many; d_call: .
cdr3_aa: CASSQVGAGAETQYF; cdr3_nt: TGTGCCAGCAGCCAAGTAGGGGCGGGAGCGGAGACCCAGTACTTC; j_call: TRBJ2-5; v_call: TRBV4-2; clone_size: .; d_call: TRBD2
cdr3_aa: CASTISGAGTYLWQFF; cdr3_nt: TGTGCCAGCACTATCTCCGGGGCAGGGACTTACCTATGGCAGTTCTTC; j_call: TRBJ2-1; v_call: TRBV27; clone_size: .; d_call: .
cdr3_aa: CASSPPPAGTEAFF; cdr3_nt: TGTGCCAGCAGCCCCCCTCCCGCGGGTACTGAAGCTTTCTTT; j_call: TRBJ1-1; v_call: TRBV11-3; clone_size: many; d_call: .
cdr3_aa: CASSPGTGITETQYF; cdr3_nt: TGTGCCAGCAGCCCCGGGACAGGGATCACGGAGACCCAGTACTTC; j_call: TRBJ2-5; v_call: TRBV5-8; clone_size: .; d_call: TRBD1
cdr3_aa: CASSLEGGSGYTF; cdr3_nt: TGCGCCAGCAGCTTGGAGGGGGGATCTGGCTACACCTTC; j_call: TRBJ1-2; v_call: TRBV5-1; clone_size: .; d_call: .
cdr3_aa: CASSYWASGDQETQYF; cdr3_nt: TGTGCCAGCAGTTACTGGGCTAGTGGAGACCAAGAGACCCAGTACTTC; j_call: TRBJ2-5; v_call: TRBV6-5; clone_size: .; d_call: .
cdr3_aa: CASSVFRTYEQYF; cdr3_nt: TGTGCCAGCAGCGTTTTCAGGACCTACGAGCAGTACTTC; j_call: TRBJ2-7; v_call: TRBV11-2; clone_size: many; d_call: .
cdr3_aa: CASSQASGDLSYEQYF; cdr3_nt: TGCGCCAGCAGCCAGGCCAGCGGGGACCTCTCCTACGAGCAGTACTTC; j_call: TRBJ2-7; v_call: TRBV7-2; clone_size: few; d_call: TRBD2
cdr3_aa: CASSPSPGQIQETQYF; cdr3_nt: TGTGCCAGCAGCCCCTCCCCCGGACAGATCCAAGAGACCCAGTACTTC; j_call: TRBJ2-5; v_call: TRBV7-2; clone_size: many; d_call: .
cdr3_aa: CATSSRTGINQPQHF; cdr3_nt: TGTGCCACCAGCTCTCGGACAGGGATAAATCAGCCCCAGCATTTT; j_call: TRBJ1-5; v_call: TRBV15; clone_size: many; d_call: TRBD1
cdr3_aa: CASDLSREQFF; cdr3_nt: TGTGCCAGCGACCTTAGTCGAGAGCAGTTCTTC; j_call: TRBJ2-1; v_call: TRBV12-3/TRBV12-4; clone_size: .; d_call: .
cdr3_aa: CASSLMTGNSGNTIYF; cdr3_nt: TGTGCCAGCAGCCTAATGACAGGGAACTCTGGAAACACCATATATTTT; j_call: TRBJ1-3; v_call: TRBV6-1; clone_size: few; d_call: TRBD1
cdr3_aa: CSVVAGQRETQYF; cdr3_nt: TGCAGCGTTGTTGCTGGGCAAAGGGAGACCCAGTACTTC; j_call: TRBJ2-5; v_call: TRBV29-1; clone_size: .; d_call: .
cdr3_aa: CASRATGETSPLHF; cdr3_nt: TGTGCCAGCAGGGCAACAGGGGAGACTTCACCCCTCCACTTT; j_call: TRBJ1-6; v_call: TRBV5-4; clone_size: few; d_call: TRBD1
cdr3_aa: CASSYLAGQGYEQFF; cdr3_nt: TGTGCCAGCAGTTACCTGGCCGGACAGGGCTATGAGCAGTTCTTC; j_call: TRBJ2-1; v_call: TRBV6-2/TRBV6-3; clone_size: many; d_call: TRBD1
cdr3_aa: CASRESGRPSYEQYF; cdr3_nt: TGTGCCAGCAGAGAAAGCGGGAGGCCATCCTACGAGCAGTACTTC; j_call: TRBJ2-7; v_call: TRBV12-3/TRBV12-4; clone_size: many; d_call: TRBD2
cdr3_aa: CASSLSGGGLMNTEAFF; cdr3_nt: TGTGCCAGCAGTTTAAGTGGGGGAGGGTTAATGAACACTGAAGCTTTCTTT; j_call: TRBJ1-1; v_call: TRBV12-3/TRBV12-4; clone_size: many; d_call: .
cdr3_aa: CASTPPSAGDGTDTQYF; cdr3_nt: TGCGCCAGCACCCCCCCCTCAGCGGGAGACGGCACAGATACGCAGTATTTT; j_call: TRBJ2-3; v_call: TRBV5-1; clone_size: few; d_call: TRBD2
cdr3_aa: CASSLNRATGQIPYNEQFF; cdr3_nt: TGTGCCAGCAGTTTAAACAGGGCGACGGGGCAAATCCCCTACAATGAGCAGTTCTTC; j_call: TRBJ2-1; v_call: TRBV27; clone_size: .; d_call: .
cdr3_aa: CAWGTGQGYQPQHF; cdr3_nt: TGTGCCTGGGGAACCGGACAGGGTTATCAGCCCCAGCATTTT; j_call: TRBJ1-5; v_call: TRBV30; clone_size: .; d_call: TRBD1
cdr3_aa: CASSPESTTTDTQYF; cdr3_nt: TGCGCCAGCAGCCCAGAAAGCACCACCACAGATACGCAGTATTTT; j_call: TRBJ2-3; v_call: TRBV4-3; clone_size: few; d_call: .
cdr3_aa: CASSFGSPDNEQFF; cdr3_nt: TGTGCCAGCAGTTTTGGGTCCCCGGACAATGAGCAGTTCTTC; j_call: TRBJ2-1; v_call: TRBV28; clone_size: many; d_call: .
cdr3_aa: CSASGQGNQPQHF; cdr3_nt: TGCAGTGCTAGCGGACAGGGAAATCAGCCCCAGCATTTT; j_call: TRBJ1-5; v_call: TRBV20-1; clone_size: many; d_call: TRBD1
cdr3_aa: CSATDVDQLYSNQPQHF; cdr3_nt: TGCAGTGCGACAGACGTAGACCAGCTATATAGCAATCAGCCCCAGCATTTT; j_call: TRBJ1-5; v_call: TRBV20-1; clone_size: many; d_call: .
cdr3_aa: CATQGGQGSGYTF; cdr3_nt: TGTGCCACGCAGGGGGGACAGGGTTCTGGCTACACCTTC; j_call: TRBJ1-2; v_call: TRBV27; clone_size: few; d_call: TRBD1
cdr3_aa: CASSRRLASGEQYF; cdr3_nt: TGTGCCAGCAGCCGGAGACTAGCCTCAGGCGAGCAGTACTTC; j_call: TRBJ2-7; v_call: TRBV3-1; clone_size: many; d_call: TRBD2
cdr3_aa: CASSSRQGYNYGYTF; cdr3_nt: TGTGCCAGCAGCTCAAGACAGGGATATAACTATGGCTACACCTTC; j_call: TRBJ1-2; v_call: TRBV7-2; clone_size: .; d_call: TRBD1
cdr3_aa: CASSFSNTGELFF; cdr3_nt: TGTGCCAGCAGTTTCAGTAACACCGGGGAGCTGTTTTTT; j_call: TRBJ2-2; v_call: TRBV12-3/TRBV12-4; clone_size: many; d_call: .